A selection of T cell receptor beta chains follows, all from one sample in a study of cytomegalovirus exposure and HLA in healthy donors. The protocol was immunoSEQ multiplex PCR, while the TCRdb copy is restricted to in-frame clones and leaves out a portion. Of some 130,000 clones listed, approximately 85% are singletons. Sequencing was done on a sample of PBMCs. The receptors originated from a male donor in good health and CMV-seropositive. CDR3s include the opening cysteine and the closing phenylalanine or tryptophan. A D gene is named only where the DNA matches it firmly. A clone size is listed for some rows: how often the clone was seen (once, few, many), or a class if it is expanded.

j_call d_call clone_size v_call cdr3_nt cdr3_aa
TRBJ2-7 TRBD1 . TRBV29-1 TGCAGCCCGGGGGACAGGGGCATCCACGAGCAGTACTTC CSPGDRGIHEQYF
TRBJ1-3 TRBD1 . TRBV7-2 TGTGCCAGCAGCTTTATGGGACAGGGTTTAGGAAACACCATATATTTT CASSFMGQGLGNTIYF
TRBJ1-1 . . TRBV5-6 TGTGCCAGCAGCCCCTACCCCAGGGGCGGGGGCACTGAAGCTTTCTTT CASSPYPRGGGTEAFF
TRBJ2-4 TRBD1 . TRBV2 TGTGCCAGCAGTGGACAGGGAAACAGTCAGTACTTC CASSGQGNSQYF
TRBJ1-5 . few TRBV28 TGTGCCAGCAGTTTACCCTCGACAGGTAACAGGAATAATCAGCCCCAGCATTTT CASSLPSTGNRNNQPQHF
TRBJ2-7 TRBD1 . TRBV4-1 TGCGCCAGCAGCCAAGATCAGGGACAGGGAGACTACGAGCAGTACTTC CASSQDQGQGDYEQYF
TRBJ2-1 TRBD2 few TRBV7-2 TGTGCCAGCAGACCAGGACTAGGAAGCTCCTACAATGAGCAGTTCTTC CASRPGLGSSYNEQFF
TRBJ1-6 . once TRBV28 TGTGCCAGCAGCCGCCCTCCCGTAGGACACAATAATTCACCCCTCCACTTT CASSRPPVGHNNSPLHF
TRBJ2-7 . . TRBV7-3 TGTGCCAGCAGCCCCCCGGGTTCTTACGAGCAGTACTTC CASSPPGSYEQYF
TRBJ1-4 . . TRBV18 TGTGCCAGCTCACCGGGACTCGTTAATGAAAAACTGTTTTTT CASSPGLVNEKLFF
TRBJ2-4 . . TRBV28 TGTGCCAGCAGTTTAGTTAGGGGCCTAGCCAAAAACATTCAGTACTTC CASSLVRGLAKNIQYF
TRBJ1-5 . . TRBV19 TGTGCCAGTAGTATAGAACAGGGCCGACATCAGCCCCAGCATTTT CASSIEQGRHQPQHF
TRBJ2-3 . . TRBV29-1 TGCAGCGTTTTAGGGGCTCAGGGCTTTAGAGATACGCAGTATTTT CSVLGAQGFRDTQYF
TRBJ1-5 . once TRBV5-8 TGTGCCAGCAGCCCTGTCCCCTCATTGAGTCAGCCCCAGCATTTT CASSPVPSLSQPQHF
TRBJ2-3 . . TRBV6-6 TGTGCCAGCAGGCAGGACAGCGACAGCACAGATACGCAGTATTTT CASRQDSDSTDTQYF
TRBJ1-1 . . TRBV20-1 TGCAGTGCTAGGACAGTCCGTGAAGCTTTCTTT CSARTVREAFF
TRBJ1-5 . once TRBV5-6 TGTGCCAGCAGCTTGGTGGGACACAGCAATCAGCCCCAGCATTTT CASSLVGHSNQPQHF
TRBJ2-7 TRBD1 . TRBV28 TGTGCCAGCAGGGAGACAGGGTCGGACGAGCAGTACTTC CASRETGSDEQYF
TRBJ1-4 . . TRBV21-1 TGTGCCAGCAGGACAGAAACGGGCCTTAAACTGTTTTTT CASRTETGLKLFF
TRBJ1-4 . . TRBV15 TGTGCCACCAGTATATCGGGAGACTTCGGAGAAAAACTGTTTTTT CATSISGDFGEKLFF
TRBJ1-2 TRBD1 few TRBV27 TGTGCCAGCAGTTCAGAGGGGGCAGGCTACACCTTC CASSSEGAGYTF
TRBJ1-3 . . TRBV7-2 TGTGCCAGCAGCCCATACAGCGGAAACACCATATATTTT CASSPYSGNTIYF
TRBJ2-1 . . TRBV30 TGTGCCTGGAGTGTACAAGCGAATGAGCAGTTCTTC CAWSVQANEQFF
TRBJ1-4 . . TRBV20-1 TGCAGTGCTCCCACCCGGGAAAAACTGTTTTTT CSAPTREKLFF
TRBJ2-2 TRBD2 . TRBV6-1 TGTGCCAGCACCATCCAAGCGGGAGGACACGGGGAGCTGTTTTTT CASTIQAGGHGELFF
TRBJ2-4 TRBD1 . TRBV6-5 TGTGCCAGCAGTTTCCGGGACAGGCACAACATTCAGTACTTC CASSFRDRHNIQYF
TRBJ2-3 . . TRBV4-2 TGTGCCAGCAGCCTCTCGACTATTTCCACAGATACGCAGTATTTT CASSLSTISTDTQYF
TRBJ2-2 . . TRBV28 TGTGCCAGCAGTATTTATATGGGCAACACCGGGGAGCTGTTTTTT CASSIYMGNTGELFF
TRBJ2-3 . . TRBV4-3 TGCGCCAGCAGCCAAGAGAGGATCTTCGGGCAGTATTTT CASSQERIFGQYF
TRBJ1-6 TRBD1 . TRBV6-1 TGTGCCAGCATGACAATTAGGGGGCTTAATTCACCCCTCCACTTT CASMTIRGLNSPLHF
TRBJ2-7 . . TRBV27 TGTGCCAGCAGTTTTAGCGGCCCGTCCTACGAGCAGTACTTC CASSFSGPSYEQYF
TRBJ1-1 . . TRBV15 TGTGCCACCAGCAGGAGGACTGAAGCTTTCTTT CATSRRTEAFF
TRBJ2-5 TRBD1 . TRBV7-9 TGTGCCAGCAGCTCAACCGACAGGGTCGAAGAGACCCAGTACTTC CASSSTDRVEETQYF
TRBJ2-3 TRBD2 once TRBV7-3 TGTGCCAGCAGCACAACTAGCGGGAGCCCCCCAGGAACGCAGTATTTT CASSTTSGSPPGTQYF
TRBJ1-2 . . TRBV2 TGTGCCAGCAGGGTAGGCGGCAGGGCGGTTGGCTACACCTTC CASRVGGRAVGYTF
TRBJ2-7 TRBD1 . TRBV6-6 TGTGCCAGCATCCTGGACAGGGGGGCCACCTACGAGCAGTACTTC CASILDRGATYEQYF
TRBJ2-1 . . TRBV28 TGTGCCAGCAGTTTGCTAGACCGCGGGGACAATGAGCAGTTCTTC CASSLLDRGDNEQFF
TRBJ2-5 . once TRBV27 TGTGCCAGCAGTTTATCGAGGGGAGGTGTGCAGTACTTC CASSLSRGGVQYF
TRBJ2-7 TRBD1 . TRBV6-5 TGTGCCAGCAGGCCAGGGACAGGGTCCAACGAGCAGTACTTC CASRPGTGSNEQYF
TRBJ1-4 . . TRBV7-9 TGTGCCAGCAGCTCGGGCCCAGGGCTGGCGGAAAAACTGTTTTTT CASSSGPGLAEKLFF
TRBJ2-3 TRBD1 . TRBV11-3 TGTGCCAGCAGCCTAAGAACCGGGACAGCGGGCACAGATACGCAGTATTTT CASSLRTGTAGTDTQYF
TRBJ2-5 TRBD2 . TRBV7-9 TGTTCCAGCAGCCCGTCCCCCGGGGGGCAAGAGACCCAGTACTTC CSSSPSPGGQETQYF
TRBJ2-1 TRBD2 . TRBV19 TGTGCCAGTAGGACTAGCGGCTCCTACAATGAGCAGTTCTTC CASRTSGSYNEQFF
TRBJ1-2 . . TRBV15 TGTGCCACCAGCACCGATGGGGCGAGTGGCTACACCTTC CATSTDGASGYTF
TRBJ2-1 TRBD2 few TRBV27 TGTGCCAGCAGTTGGCTGACTAGCGGGAGGGATGAGCAGTTCTTC CASSWLTSGRDEQFF
TRBJ1-1 TRBD1 . TRBV5-1 TGCGCCAGCAGCTCTAGACAGGGTAACACTGAAGCTTTCTTT CASSSRQGNTEAFF